The rows below give T cell receptor beta chains drawn from one sample of a study of T cell changes during pregnancy in multiple sclerosis. Some clones are missing from TCRdb's copy, which holds only in-frame ones; the method was immunoSEQ multiplex PCR. The sample includes roughly 22,000 clones, roughly nine tenths of them seen just once. Sequenced material: CD4+ T cells from peripheral blood mononuclear cells, taken after pregnancy. The receptors derive from a female donor in good health, enrolled as a control in a pregnancy study. Both conserved end residues are trimmed from each CDR3. The size entry is marked missing in some rows and otherwise reads once, few, many or a size class.

>-|TRBV7-8|TRBJ1-1
ASSSRQGEHEAF
>-|TRBV7-3|TRBJ2-5
ASSYGGQLKETQY
>-|TRBV19|TRBJ2-1
ASSIDLAGSYNEQF
>-|TRBV21-1|TRBJ1-5
ASSMDRVYQPQH
>-|TRBV7-9|TRBJ2-7
ASSRGLGAYEQY
>-|TRBV9|TRBJ2-1
ASSVAGGALNEQF
>-|TRBV6-6|TRBJ2-5
AIKRQAQETQY
>once|TRBV25-1|TRBJ2-7
ASGKWDSAVKQY
>once|TRBV9|TRBJ1-2
ASVKQGFLGGYT
>-|TRBV6-1|TRBJ2-7
ASSLSGGGGNEQY
>-|TRBV5-8|TRBJ1-2
ASSLYRGDYYGYT
>once|TRBV20-1|TRBJ1-2
SASYGGYT
>-|TRBV5-4|TRBJ2-6
ASSLGGLGANVLT
>-|TRBV19|TRBJ1-2
ASSREQSPYGYT
>-|TRBV7-2|TRBJ1-3
ASSWGTGGNTIY
>-|TRBV5-6|TRBJ1-2
ASSRKTGAGYT
>-|TRBV6-5|TRBJ1-2
ASSYGQGGLWGYT
>-|TRBV2|TRBJ1-4
ATTPRGGDEKLF
>-|TRBV7-3|TRBJ2-5
ASRAGADQETQY
>-|TRBV7-9|TRBJ2-2
ASNLGGANGELF
>-|TRBV4-2|TRBJ1-1
ASSKVAETEAF
>-|TRBV4-2|TRBJ2-1
ASSLRTSGRANEQF
>once|TRBV7-8|TRBJ1-3
ASSLQGGNTIY
>-|TRBV6-1|TRBJ2-7
ASSVRRDYEQY
>once|TRBV30|TRBJ2-1
AWSVMLQVHNEQF
>-|TRBV12-5|TRBJ2-2
ASGLVTGGELF
>-|TRBV18|TRBJ2-3
ASSPSGGPPDTQY
>-|TRBV28|TRBJ1-1
ASSLKIMNTEAF
>-|TRBV4-1|TRBJ2-2
ATQGLAGDTGELF
>-|TRBV7-7|TRBJ2-5
ASSLDGIETQY
>-|TRBV6-1|TRBJ2-1
ASRAQGGVYNEQF
>-|TRBV4-1|TRBJ1-1
ASSQVYKRGGEGTEAF
>-|TRBV10-3|TRBJ2-1
AISNDVNAGEGYNEQF
>-|TRBV7-3|TRBJ2-3
ASSFQSDTQY
>once|TRBV30|TRBJ1-2
AWRATGVYGYT
>-|TRBV11-1|TRBJ2-7
ASSLSGNSYEQY
>-|TRBV30|TRBJ2-7
AWCFDGGNSYEQY
>once|TRBV5-4|TRBJ2-2
ASRRTVDTGELF
>-|TRBV6-1|TRBJ2-1
ASSGTSGDSYNEQF
>-|TRBV10-3|TRBJ2-5
AISEPSGGAETQY
>-|TRBV6-1|TRBJ2-1
ASTHSGGLEQF
>-|TRBV28|TRBJ1-1
ASRPPGQGSEAF
>-|TRBV27|TRBJ2-7
ASSLRRAGGRGEQY
>-|TRBV19|TRBJ2-1
ASTAGRSRSYNEQF
>once|TRBV2|TRBJ2-7
ASSVLREGPYEQY
>-|TRBV5-4|TRBJ2-2
ASSLESSRTGELF
>-|TRBV5-1|TRBJ1-2
ASGPETGNYGYT
>-|TRBV6-5|TRBJ1-5
ASSATEGKPQH